A selection of T cell receptor beta chains follows, all from one sample in a study of blood T cell repertoires in COVID-19. The data were produced by immunoSEQ multiplex PCR, yet TCRdb's version contains in-frame clones alone and is incomplete. In the table there are around 190,000 clones, more than 70% of which are singletons. Sequencing input: peripheral blood. The receptor set was obtained from a human donor in a cohort sampled during active COVID-19. Both conserved end residues are part of each CDR3. D genes are given only for firm matches. Some rows mark clone size as missing; the rest say once, few, many or name a class of expanded clone.

j_call | v_call | clone_size | d_call | cdr3_aa | cdr3_nt
TRBJ2-5 | TRBV10-3 | few | NA | CAISDSTSGSGETQYF | TGTGCCATCAGTGATTCGACCTCAGGGTCAGGGGAGACCCAGTACTTC
TRBJ2-5 | TRBV7-9 | NA | NA | CASSLAQEGAQYF | TGTGCCAGCAGCTTAGCCCAGGAAGGGGCCCAGTACTTC
TRBJ2-3 | TRBV20-1 | NA | NA | CSASSRKDTQYF | TGCAGTGCTAGTTCTAGAAAAGATACGCAGTATTTT
TRBJ1-1 | TRBV10-3 | NA | TRBD1 | CAISGTGKNTEAFF | TGTGCCATATCCGGGACAGGGAAGAACACTGAAGCTTTCTTT
TRBJ1-3 | TRBV4-3 | once | NA | CASSQKRTVGNTIYF | TGCGCCAGCAGCCAAAAGAGGACAGTCGGAAACACCATATATTTT
TRBJ2-7 | TRBV27 | few | TRBD2 | CASSREAGGPHEQYF | TGTGCCAGCAGTCGAGAAGCGGGAGGGCCCCACGAGCAGTACTTC
TRBJ2-5 | TRBV3-1/TRBV3-2 | NA | TRBD1 | CASSRDPGQGGETQYF | TGTGCCAGCAGCCGAGATCCGGGACAGGGCGGGGAGACCCAGTACTTC
TRBJ2-1 | TRBV6-2/TRBV6-3 | NA | TRBD2 | CASSYSPSGSYNEQFF | TGTGCCAGCAGTTACTCGCCTAGCGGGAGTTACAATGAGCAGTTCTTC
TRBJ2-1 | TRBV6-2/TRBV6-3 | NA | TRBD1 | CASSLTGESYNEQFF | TGTGCCAGCAGTTTGACAGGGGAATCCTACAATGAGCAGTTCTTC
TRBJ2-7 | TRBV4-1 | NA | TRBD1 | CASSPTDLNRDRVSEQYF | TGCGCCAGCAGCCCTACTGACTTGAACCGGGACAGGGTCTCCGAGCAGTACTTC
TRBJ2-1 | TRBV9 | NA | TRBD2 | CASSVGLAGYNEQFF | TGTGCCAGCAGCGTCGGGCTAGCGGGGTACAATGAGCAGTTCTTC
TRBJ1-6 | TRBV27 | once | NA | CASSPTGVGNSPLHF | TGTGCCAGCAGTCCCACGGGGGTCGGTAATTCACCCCTCCACTTT
TRBJ2-1 | TRBV7-9 | NA | NA | CASSREGLSTHNEQFF | TGTGCCAGCAGCCGTGAGGGACTCTCAACCCACAATGAGCAGTTCTTC
TRBJ2-7 | TRBV7-2 | NA | TRBD1 | CASSPRQGIYEQYF | TGTGCCAGCAGCCCTCGACAGGGTATCTACGAGCAGTACTTC
TRBJ1-2 | TRBV7-2 | NA | NA | CASSYIYRAKDYGYTF | TGTGCCAGCAGTTACATTTACAGGGCTAAAGACTATGGCTACACCTTC
TRBJ2-1 | TRBV4-1 | NA | NA | CASSQEGPRVAAHNEQFF | TGCGCCAGCAGCCAAGAAGGGCCGCGGGTAGCGGCCCACAATGAGCAGTTCTTC
TRBJ1-2 | TRBV30 | NA | NA | CAWSLYGGAGYTF | TGTGCCTGGAGTCTGTATGGGGGCGCGGGCTACACCTTC
TRBJ1-1 | TRBV5-6 | NA | TRBD1 | CASSPRAGGKNTEAFF | TGTGCCAGCAGCCCTCGGGCAGGGGGGAAGAACACTGAAGCTTTCTTT
TRBJ1-1 | TRBV18 | NA | TRBD1 | CASSPLGQGARAFF | TGTGCCAGCTCACCTTTAGGCCAGGGGGCAAGAGCTTTCTTT
TRBJ1-1 | TRBV27 | once | NA | CASSSVTPRAFF | TGTGCCAGCAGTTCCGTCACGCCGAGGGCTTTCTTT
TRBJ2-4 | TRBV18 | NA | NA | CASSGGEYIQYF | TGTGCCAGCTCAGGAGGGGAGTACATTCAGTACTTC
TRBJ2-1 | TRBV28 | NA | TRBD2 | CASRSGINEQFF | TGTGCCAGCAGAAGCGGGATCAATGAGCAGTTCTTC
TRBJ2-5 | TRBV2 | NA | NA | CASSGRMEETQYF | TGTGCCAGCAGTGGAAGGATGGAGGAGACCCAGTACTTC
TRBJ2-4 | TRBV19 | few | NA | CASSIGAGSKNIQYF | TGTGCCAGTAGTATAGGGGCAGGATCCAAAAACATTCAGTACTTC
TRBJ1-1 | TRBV19 | NA | TRBD1 | CASSFITGGGTEAFF | TGTGCCAGTAGCTTTATAACAGGGGGGGGCACTGAAGCTTTCTTT
TRBJ2-7 | TRBV18 | many | TRBD2 | CASRLAGGSYEQYF | TGTGCCAGTCGACTAGCGGGAGGGTCCTACGAGCAGTACTTC
TRBJ1-1 | TRBV11-2 | NA | TRBD1 | CASSSSRGQVSTEAFF | TGTGCCAGCAGCTCTAGCAGGGGGCAAGTGAGCACTGAAGCTTTCTTT
TRBJ2-1 | TRBV25-1 | NA | NA | CASSESQGGREQFF | TGTGCCAGCAGTGAATCCCAAGGGGGACGTGAGCAGTTCTTC
TRBJ2-7 | TRBV28 | few | NA | CASSFDSLGDAYEQYF | TGTGCCAGCAGTTTTGACAGTCTAGGAGATGCCTACGAGCAGTACTTC
TRBJ2-7 | TRBV20-1 | NA | TRBD2 | CSGGRVFEQYF | TGCAGTGGCGGGAGGGTATTCGAGCAGTACTTC
TRBJ1-1 | TRBV5-5 | NA | NA | CASSPPGHTEAFF | TGTGCCAGCAGCCCTCCGGGTCACACTGAAGCTTTCTTT
TRBJ2-2 | TRBV5-4 | NA | NA | CASSLNRATGELFF | TGTGCCAGCAGCTTGAACAGGGCTACCGGGGAGCTGTTTTTT
TRBJ1-2 | TRBV3-1/TRBV3-2 | NA | NA | CASSPSHRRNYGYTF | TGTGCCAGCAGCCCATCTCACAGGCGTAACTATGGCTACACCTTC
TRBJ2-7 | TRBV4-3 | NA | TRBD1 | CASSHLRAQGTKGSAYEQYF | TGCGCCAGCAGCCATTTAAGGGCACAGGGGACCAAGGGGAGTGCTTACGAGCAGTACTTC
TRBJ2-1 | TRBV2 | NA | NA | CASTVSSYNEQFF | TGTGCCAGCACGGTGAGCTCCTACAATGAGCAGTTCTTC
TRBJ2-2 | TRBV20-1 | NA | NA | CSASRGNTGELFF | TGCAGTGCTAGTCGGGGGAACACCGGGGAGCTGTTTTTT
TRBJ2-1 | TRBV6-2/TRBV6-3 | NA | TRBD1 | CASSSPDRVDSDEQFF | TGTGCCAGCAGCAGCCCCGACAGGGTAGACTCCGATGAGCAGTTCTTC
TRBJ2-7 | TRBV6-5 | NA | TRBD1 | CASSTVGTGFYEQYF | TGTGCCAGCAGTACCGTCGGGACAGGGTTCTACGAGCAGTACTTC
TRBJ1-1 | TRBV2 | NA | TRBD1 | CASSEQGGGTEAFF | TGTGCCAGCAGTGAACAGGGGGGAGGCACTGAAGCTTTCTTT
TRBJ2-7 | TRBV4-2 | NA | NA | CASSQVGGASSTYEQYF | TGTGCCAGCAGCCAAGTAGGGGGGGCTAGCTCAACCTACGAGCAGTACTTC
TRBJ1-4 | TRBV3-1/TRBV3-2 | NA | TRBD1 | CASSQSPGTGNEKLFF | TGTGCCAGCAGCCAGAGCCCCGGGACAGGGAACGAAAAACTGTTTTTT